This TCR beta chain originates from a study of T cells in Graves' hyperthyroidism and ophthalmopathy. This clonotype was detected many times. Amplification yielded TCR beta CDR3 regions, with RNA transcripts as the source. Primed by the HTBI set, a first-round RT-PCR was run on the TCR CDR3. From the multiplex PCR reads, TCRdb called clonotypes with MiXCR, one entry per CDR3 protein. The sample shows almost 350,000 distinct CDR3 sequences, about a sixth of them seen only once. Trimming removed 6 bases from V and 7 bases from J; junction bases left unmatched: 7. The length of the CDR3 is 13 residues. The TCR was taken from a woman aged 40 to 50 with Graves' ophthalmopathy. The sample comprised blood. The gene calls are TRBV12-3 or TRBV12-4 and TRBJ2-5; TRBD1 aligns across 8 bases. The CDR3 loop reads CASSRFTGGTQYF. The CDR3 DNA is TGTGCCAGCAGCCGCTTCACAGGGGGGACCCAGTACTTC.